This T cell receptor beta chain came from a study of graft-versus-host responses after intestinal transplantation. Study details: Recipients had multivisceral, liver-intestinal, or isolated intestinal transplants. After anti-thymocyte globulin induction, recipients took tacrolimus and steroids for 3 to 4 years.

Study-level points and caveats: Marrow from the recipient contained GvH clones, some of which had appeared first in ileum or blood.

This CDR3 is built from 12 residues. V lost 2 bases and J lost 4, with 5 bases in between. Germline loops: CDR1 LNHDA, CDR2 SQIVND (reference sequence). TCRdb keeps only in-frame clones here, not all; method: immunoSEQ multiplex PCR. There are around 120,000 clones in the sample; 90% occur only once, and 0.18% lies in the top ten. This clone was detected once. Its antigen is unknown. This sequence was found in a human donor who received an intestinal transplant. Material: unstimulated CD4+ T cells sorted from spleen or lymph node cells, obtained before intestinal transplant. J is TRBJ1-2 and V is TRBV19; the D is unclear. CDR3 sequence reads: CASSITGYGYTF. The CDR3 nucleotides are TGTGCCAGTAGTATAACTGGCTATGGCTACACCTTC.